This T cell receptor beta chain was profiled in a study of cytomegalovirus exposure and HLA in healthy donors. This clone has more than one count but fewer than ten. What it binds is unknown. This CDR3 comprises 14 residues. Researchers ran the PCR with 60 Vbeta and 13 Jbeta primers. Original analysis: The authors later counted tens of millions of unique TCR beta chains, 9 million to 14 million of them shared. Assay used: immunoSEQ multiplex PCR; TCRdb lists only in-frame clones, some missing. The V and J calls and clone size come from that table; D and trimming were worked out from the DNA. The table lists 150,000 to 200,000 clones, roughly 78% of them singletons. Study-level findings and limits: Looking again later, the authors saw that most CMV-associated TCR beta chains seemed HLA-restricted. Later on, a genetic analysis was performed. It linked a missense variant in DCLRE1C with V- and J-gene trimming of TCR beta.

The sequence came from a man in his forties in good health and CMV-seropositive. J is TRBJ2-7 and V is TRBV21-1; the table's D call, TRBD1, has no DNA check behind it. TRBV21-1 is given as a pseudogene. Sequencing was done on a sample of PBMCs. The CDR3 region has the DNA TGTGCCAGCAGCAGGCAGGGGTACTCCTACGAGCAGTACTTC. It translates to CASSRQGYSYEQYF.